The 8 T cell receptor beta chains reported below all come from one sample, sequenced in a study of early T cells in non-severe SARS-CoV-2 infection. TCRdb redid the calling of the 5' RACE reads with MiXCR, one entry per CDR3 protein. The repertoire consists of 35,000 to 40,000 distinct CDR3 sequences, with 4.5% to 7% occurring once and the leading ten covering 25% to 30%. The sequenced sample was whole blood. The origin of the receptors is an adult who was a healthcare worker with PCR-confirmed SARS-CoV-2 infection or an uninfected control (not recorded which).

In this sample, this clonotype turned up many times. The V and J genes are TRBV18 and TRBJ2-3; D ambiguous. The CDR3 length is 13 residues. V was pared by 0 bases and J by 6 bases, with 7 bases between. The germline V gene encodes CDR1 KGHSH and CDR2 LQKENI. The CDR3 spells CASSPPSRDTQYF. CDR3 nucleotides: TGTGCCAGCTCACCACCTTCAAGGGATACGCAGTATTTT. Full variable domain (outside the CDR3, taken from reference TRBV18 and TRBJ2-3): NAGVMQNPRHLVRRRGQEARLRCSPMKGHSHVYWYRQLPEEGLKFMVYLQKENIIDESGMPKERFSAEFPKEGPSILRIQQVVRGDSAAYFCASSPPSRDTQYFGPGTRLTVL.

The chain carries TRBV5-1 and TRBJ1-2; 7 bases line up with TRBD1. The junction had 14 bases not matched to a gene; V was cut back by 4 bases and J by 5 bases. Germline V gene lookup returns CDR1 SGHRS and CDR2 YFSETQ. The CDR3 length is 16 residues. CDR3 nucleotides: TGCGCCAGCAGCCCAGTATCGAGACAGGGATTTTATGGCTACACCTTC. This gives the protein CASSPVSRQGFYGYTF.

This clonotype appeared many times. The chain employs TRBV7-6 and TRBJ2-1, with D possibly being TRBD1 or TRBD2 (5 bases each). The V and J ends lost 5 bases and 4 bases respectively, with 15 bases between them. The germline V gene has CDR1 SGHVS and CDR2 FNYEAQ. This CDR3 region has 15 residues. Here the CDR3 DNA reads TGTGCCAGCAGCCCCCCGGGACCTGGGTACAATGAGCAGTTCTTC. Its translation is CASSPPGPGYNEQFF.

Ten or more counts support this clonotype. The V and J genes are TRBV4-2 and TRBJ2-2; TRBD2 matches at 9 bases. V lost 3 bases to trimming and J lost 0 bases; unmatched junction nucleotides: 2. This CDR3 is built from 16 residues. Germline lookup yields CDR1 LGHNA and CDR2 YNFKEQ. The CDR3 DNA is TGTGCCAGCAGCCACCCTAGCGGGGCGAACACCGGGGAGCTGTTTTTT. This translates into CASSHPSGANTGELFF.

The chain links TRBV2 to TRBJ1-3, with D uncertain. The length of the CDR3 is 13 residues. V was pared by 7 bases and J by 0 bases, with 7 bases between. Germline values: CDR1 SNHLY, CDR2 FYNNEI. The CDR3 coding sequence is TGTGCCAGCAATAGGTTCTCTGGAAACACCATATATTTT. Translated: CASNRFSGNTIYF.

J is TRBJ2-6 and V is TRBV9; 9 bases line up with TRBD1. V lost 0 bases, J lost 0 bases, and 10 bases stayed unmatched. Per the germline V gene, CDR1 is SGDLS and CDR2 is YYNGEE. The CDR3 runs 20 residues. DNA for the CDR3: TGTGCCAGCAGCGTAGCGCCGGGACAGGGACCCAGCTCTGGGGCCAACGTCCTGACTTTC. It codes for CASSVAPGQGPSSGANVLTF.

This clonotype has ten or more counts. The chain combines TRBV4-3 with TRBJ1-2; no firm D call. V lost 0 bases, J lost 5 bases, and 16 bases lay in between. Germline CDR1 is LGHNA and CDR2 is YSLEER. CDR3 length: 16 residues. CDR3 in amino acids: CASSQELVRPMYGYTF. The CDR3 region has the DNA TGCGCCAGCAGCCAAGAGTTGGTCAGACCAATGTATGGCTACACCTTC.

This clonotype was seen at least ten times. V and J are TRBV12-3 or TRBV12-4 and TRBJ2-7, with TRBD1 matching 9 bases. V was clipped by 5 bases and J by 2 bases; unmatched bases: 4. The CDR3 totals 14 residues. This CDR3 is CASSRTGVTYEQYF. The DNA for the CDR3 is TGTGCCAGCAGTCGGACAGGGGTAACCTACGAGCAGTACTTC.